These 2 T cell receptor beta chains were all obtained from the same sample, sequenced in a study of T cell responses to AZD1222 COVID-19 vaccine (dated by TCRdb to the early 2020s). In the paper's terms, the time point label means: baseline before first vaccination. Receptor amplification or capture employed the immunoSEQ multiplex PCR assay. Drawn from immuneACCESS, this table holds only the in-frame rearrangements with V and J called that TCRdb kept. Clones are partly lost; checked studies trace under half to an unresolved V gene and leave the rest unexplained. This sample is represented by about 53,000 clones; approximately 88% of them were singletons. The top ten constitute about a quarter of the sample. This material consisted of peripheral blood, taken on day 0 of AZD1222 vaccination. The receptor source for this set is an adult in good health.

The chain is built from TRBV7-9 and TRBJ2-7, with 10 bases aligning to TRBD1. Unmatched junction bases numbered 4, after V lost 1 base and J lost 4 bases. This CDR3 contains 15 residues. Germline V lookup: CDR1 SEHNR, CDR2 FQNEAQ (reference sequence). CDR3 amino acids: CASSLVRGQGYEQYF. The CDR3, as DNA: TGTGCCAGCAGCTTAGTACGGGGACAGGGGTACGAGCAGTACTTC.

This rearrangement joins TRBV11-3 to TRBJ1-1; D remains unclear. This CDR3 comprises 16 residues. The V and J ends lost 0 bases and 1 base respectively, with 12 bases between them. CDR1 is SGHNT, CDR2 YENEEA, per germline. This CDR3 is CASSLDGREGNTEAFF. CDR3 coding DNA: TGTGCCAGCAGCTTAGATGGTCGGGAGGGGAACACTGAAGCTTTCTTT.